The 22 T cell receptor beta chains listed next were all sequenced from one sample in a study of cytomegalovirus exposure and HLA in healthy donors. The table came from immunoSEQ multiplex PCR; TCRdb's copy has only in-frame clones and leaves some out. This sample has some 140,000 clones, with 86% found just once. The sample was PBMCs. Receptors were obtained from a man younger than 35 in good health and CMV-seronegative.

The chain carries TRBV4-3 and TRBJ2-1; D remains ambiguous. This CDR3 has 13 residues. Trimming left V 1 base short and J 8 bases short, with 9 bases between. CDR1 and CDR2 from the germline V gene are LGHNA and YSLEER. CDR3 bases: TGCGCCAGCAGCCAAGGTGAACTATATGAGCAGTTCTTC. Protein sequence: CASSQGELYEQFF.

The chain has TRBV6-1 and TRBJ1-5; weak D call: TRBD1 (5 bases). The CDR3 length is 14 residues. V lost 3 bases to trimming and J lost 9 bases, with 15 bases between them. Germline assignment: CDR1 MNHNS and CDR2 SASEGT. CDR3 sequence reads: CASSDLGFQGPQHF. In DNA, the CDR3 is TGTGCCAGCAGTGACCTCGGCTTTCAGGGGCCCCAGCATTTT.

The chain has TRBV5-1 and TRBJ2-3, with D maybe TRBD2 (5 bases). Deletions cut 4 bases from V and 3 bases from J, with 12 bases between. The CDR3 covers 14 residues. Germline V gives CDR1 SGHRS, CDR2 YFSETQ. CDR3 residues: CASSVSSATDTQYF. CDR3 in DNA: TGCGCCAGCAGCGTGAGTAGCGCAACAGATACGCAGTATTTT.

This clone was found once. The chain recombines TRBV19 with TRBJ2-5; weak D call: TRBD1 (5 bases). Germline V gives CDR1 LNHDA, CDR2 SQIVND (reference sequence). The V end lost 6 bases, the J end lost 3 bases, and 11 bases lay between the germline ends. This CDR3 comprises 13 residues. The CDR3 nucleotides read TGTGCCAGTAGCAGGGAATGGGAAGAGACCCAGTACTTC. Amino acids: CASSREWEETQYF.

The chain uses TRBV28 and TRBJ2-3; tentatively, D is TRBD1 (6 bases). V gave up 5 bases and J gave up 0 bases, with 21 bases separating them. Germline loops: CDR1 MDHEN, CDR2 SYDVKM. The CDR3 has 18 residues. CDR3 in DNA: TGTGCCAGCAGTCCTGACCTTGGGACATCGGAAAGCACAGATACGCAGTATTTT. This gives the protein CASSPDLGTSESTDTQYF.

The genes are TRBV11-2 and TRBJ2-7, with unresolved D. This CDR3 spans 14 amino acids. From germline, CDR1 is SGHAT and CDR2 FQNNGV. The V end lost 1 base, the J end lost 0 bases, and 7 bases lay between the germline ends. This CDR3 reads CASSLARYSYEQYF. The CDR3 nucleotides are TGTGCCAGCAGCTTAGCGCGGTACTCCTACGAGCAGTACTTC.

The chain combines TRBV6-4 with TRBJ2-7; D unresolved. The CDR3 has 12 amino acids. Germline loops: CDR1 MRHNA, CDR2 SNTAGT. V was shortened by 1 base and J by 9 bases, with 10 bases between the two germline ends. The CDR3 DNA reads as TGTGCCAGCAGTGACTTGCCTTCAGGGCAGTACTTC. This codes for CASSDLPSGQYF.

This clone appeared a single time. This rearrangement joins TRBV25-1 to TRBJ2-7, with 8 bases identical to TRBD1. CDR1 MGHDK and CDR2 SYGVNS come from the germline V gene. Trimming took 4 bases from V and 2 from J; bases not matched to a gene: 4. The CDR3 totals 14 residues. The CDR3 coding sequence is TGTGCCAGCAGTGGGACAGGGTCAGCCTACGAGCAGTACTTC. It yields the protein CASSGTGSAYEQYF.

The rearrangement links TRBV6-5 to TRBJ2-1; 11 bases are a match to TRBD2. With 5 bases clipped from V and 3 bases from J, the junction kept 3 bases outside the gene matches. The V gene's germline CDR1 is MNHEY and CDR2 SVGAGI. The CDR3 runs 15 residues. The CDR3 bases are TGTGCCAGCAGTCATACTAGCGGGAGCTACAATGAGCAGTTCTTC. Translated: CASSHTSGSYNEQFF.

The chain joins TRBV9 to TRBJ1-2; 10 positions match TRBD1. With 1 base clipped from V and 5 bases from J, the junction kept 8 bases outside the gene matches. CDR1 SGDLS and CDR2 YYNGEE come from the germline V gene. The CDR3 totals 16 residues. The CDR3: CASSVSAGQGLYGYTF. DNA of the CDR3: TGTGCCAGCAGCGTATCCGCGGGACAGGGGTTATATGGCTACACCTTC.

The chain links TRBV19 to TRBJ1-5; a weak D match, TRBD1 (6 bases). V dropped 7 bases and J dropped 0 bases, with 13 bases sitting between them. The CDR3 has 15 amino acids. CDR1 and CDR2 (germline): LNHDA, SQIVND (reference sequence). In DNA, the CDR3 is TGTGCCAGTAACCCAATCAGGGGTAGCAATCAGCCCCAGCATTTT. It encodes CASNPIRGSNQPQHF.

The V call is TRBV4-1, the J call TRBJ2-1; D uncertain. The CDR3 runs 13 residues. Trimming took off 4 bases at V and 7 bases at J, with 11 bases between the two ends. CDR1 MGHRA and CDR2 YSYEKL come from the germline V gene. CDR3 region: CASSLRLTNEQFF. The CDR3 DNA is TGCGCCAGCAGCCTAAGACTGACTAATGAGCAGTTCTTC.

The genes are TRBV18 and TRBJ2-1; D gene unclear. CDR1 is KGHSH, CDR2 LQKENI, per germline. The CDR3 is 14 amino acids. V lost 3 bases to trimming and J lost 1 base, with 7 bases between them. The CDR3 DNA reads TGTGCCAGCTCACCCCAACATTCCTACAATGAGCAGTTCTTC. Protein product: CASSPQHSYNEQFF.

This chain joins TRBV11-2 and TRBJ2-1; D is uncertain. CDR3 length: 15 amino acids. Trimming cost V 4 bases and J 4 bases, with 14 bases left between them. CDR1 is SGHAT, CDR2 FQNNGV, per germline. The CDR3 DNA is TGTGCCAGCAGCTCAGTGCGAGGCAGTTACAATGAGCAGTTCTTC. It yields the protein CASSSVRGSYNEQFF.

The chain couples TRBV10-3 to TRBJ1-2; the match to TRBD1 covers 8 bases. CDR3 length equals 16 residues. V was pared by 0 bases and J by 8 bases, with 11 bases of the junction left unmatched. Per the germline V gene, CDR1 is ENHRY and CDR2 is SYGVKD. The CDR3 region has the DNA TGTGCCATCAGTGAGTCCGGAGGCAGGGGGCTGCGGGGCTACACCTTC. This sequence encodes CAISESGGRGLRGYTF.

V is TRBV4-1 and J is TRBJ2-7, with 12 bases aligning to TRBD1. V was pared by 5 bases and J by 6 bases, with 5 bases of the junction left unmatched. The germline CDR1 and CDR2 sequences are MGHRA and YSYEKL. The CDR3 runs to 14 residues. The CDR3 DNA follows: TGCGCCAGCAGCAGAGGGACAGGGGGCCGCGAGCAGTACTTC. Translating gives CASSRGTGGREQYF.

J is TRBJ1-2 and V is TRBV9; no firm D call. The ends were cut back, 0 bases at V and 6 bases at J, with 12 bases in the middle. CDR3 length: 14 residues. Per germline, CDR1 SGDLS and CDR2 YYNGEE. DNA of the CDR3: TGTGCCAGCAGCGTAGATCTAGGAGGGAATGGCTACACCTTC. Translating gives CASSVDLGGNGYTF.

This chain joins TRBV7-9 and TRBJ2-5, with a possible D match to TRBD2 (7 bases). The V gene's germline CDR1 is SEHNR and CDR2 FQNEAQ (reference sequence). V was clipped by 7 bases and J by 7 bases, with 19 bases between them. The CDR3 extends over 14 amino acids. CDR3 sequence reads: CASTAKGGIRTQYF. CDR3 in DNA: TGTGCCAGCACCGCCAAGGGGGGGATCAGGACCCAGTACTTC.

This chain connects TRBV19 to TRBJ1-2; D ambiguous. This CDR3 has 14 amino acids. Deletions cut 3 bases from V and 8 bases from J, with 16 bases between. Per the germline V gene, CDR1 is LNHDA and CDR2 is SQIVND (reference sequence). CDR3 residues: CASSIKTRREGYTF. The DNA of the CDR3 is TGTGCCAGTAGTATCAAAACGCGGAGGGAGGGCTACACCTTC.

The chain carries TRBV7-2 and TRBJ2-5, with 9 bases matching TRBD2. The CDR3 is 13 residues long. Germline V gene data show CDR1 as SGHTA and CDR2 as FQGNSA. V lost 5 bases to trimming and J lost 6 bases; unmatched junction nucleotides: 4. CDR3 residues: CASSPTSGQTQYF. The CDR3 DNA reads TGTGCCAGCAGCCCGACTAGCGGACAGACCCAGTACTTC.

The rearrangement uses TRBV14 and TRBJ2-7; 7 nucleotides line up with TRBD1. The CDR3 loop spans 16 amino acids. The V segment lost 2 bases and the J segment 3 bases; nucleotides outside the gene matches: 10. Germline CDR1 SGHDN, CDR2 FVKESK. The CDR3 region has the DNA TGTGCCAGCAGCCAACCACGACAGGGATTAATCTACGAGCAGTACTTC. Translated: CASSQPRQGLIYEQYF.

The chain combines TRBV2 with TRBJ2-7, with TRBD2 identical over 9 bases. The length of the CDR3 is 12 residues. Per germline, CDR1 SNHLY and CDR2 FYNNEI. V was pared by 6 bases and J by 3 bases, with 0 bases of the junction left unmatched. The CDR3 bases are TGTGCCAGCAGGACTAGCGGCTACGAGCAGTACTTC. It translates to CASRTSGYEQYF.